This T cell receptor beta chain is from a study of T-cell reconstitution after alpha-beta-depleted transplantation in children (dated by TCRdb to between 2015 and 2016). Regarding the research as a whole: The study quantitatively tracked T-cell immune reconstitution after TCRalphabeta/CD19-depleted allogeneic hematopoietic cell transplantation in children using TCR repertoire profiling.

This clonotype has a count of ten or more. Its antigen remains undetermined. Base qualities are not provided; no much larger clone lies one nucleotide away. The investigation overall reported the following: Hyperexpanded clone frequencies declined over subsequent months; after one year, T-cell counts and TCRbeta diversity were mostly attributed to newly produced T cells. In some patients, the high TCRbeta diversity seen at day 60 was put down to recipient T cells and intrathymic progenitors that had survived conditioning. The apparently early alphabetaT-cell count recovery about two months after transplant was reportedly dependent on only several hundred rapidly expanded clones derived from non-depleted graft cells.

What the treatment or condition label conveys for this sample: allogeneic hematopoietic cell transplantation with graft depleted of TCRalphabeta T cells and CD19 B cells. TCRalphabeta/CD19-depleted allogeneic hematopoietic cell grafts were given to the transplant recipients, all of whom were children. Including the terminal cysteine and phenylalanine, the CDR3 comprises 16 residues. The entry retains the CDR3 DNA only, 48 bases that are in frame from base 1. The V and J ends are trimmed by 0 bases and 2 bases, leaving 12 bases between them. The germline V gene specifies MNHEY as CDR1 and SVGAGI as CDR2. Preparation of the library involved PCR. Sequenced on an Illumina HiSeq 2500. TCR libraries were prepared with molecular barcoding, using unique molecular identifiers to normalize TCRbeta repertoire quantification. Clones were called with MiXCR by TCRdb after fastp trimmed the public reads at Q25, and only in-frame beta chains were retained. Every entry covers one CDR3 protein and lists the most common genes and DNA from its rows. This sample gives a few hundred thousand distinct CDR3 sequences in total; 25% of them show up just once. In total, the top ten clones hold more than 2% of the sample.

The rearranged segments are TRBV6-5 and TRBJ2-3; matching of 6 bases hints at TRBD2 as the D gene. This clonotype was obtained from a girl aged 2 to 9 with Fanconi anemia, due to receive a stem cell transplant. This material consisted of PBMCs, taken before TCRalphabeta/CD19-depleted stem cell transplant. The DNA sequence is given as TGTGCCAGCAGTTACTCGTGGGAGGTCCTCACAGATACGCAGTATTTT. This sequence encodes CASSYSWEVLTDTQYF.